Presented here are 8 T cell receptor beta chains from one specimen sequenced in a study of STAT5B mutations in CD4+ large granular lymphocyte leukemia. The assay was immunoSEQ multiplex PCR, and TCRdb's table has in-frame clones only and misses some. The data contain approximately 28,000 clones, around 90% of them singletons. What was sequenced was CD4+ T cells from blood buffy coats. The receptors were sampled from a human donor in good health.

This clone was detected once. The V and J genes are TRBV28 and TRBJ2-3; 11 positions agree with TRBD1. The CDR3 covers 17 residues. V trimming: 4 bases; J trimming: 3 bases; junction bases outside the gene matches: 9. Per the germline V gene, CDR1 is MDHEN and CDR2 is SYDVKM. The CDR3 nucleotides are TGTGCCAGCAGTTCGCCCCGGGACAGGGGGAGGACAGATACGCAGTATTTT. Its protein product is CASSSPRDRGRTDTQYF.

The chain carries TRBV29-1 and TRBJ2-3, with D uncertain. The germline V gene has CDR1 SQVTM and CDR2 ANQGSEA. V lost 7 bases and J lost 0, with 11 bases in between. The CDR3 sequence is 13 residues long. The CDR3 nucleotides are TGCAGCGCCGCTGACCCAAGCACAGATACGCAGTATTTT. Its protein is CSAADPSTDTQYF.

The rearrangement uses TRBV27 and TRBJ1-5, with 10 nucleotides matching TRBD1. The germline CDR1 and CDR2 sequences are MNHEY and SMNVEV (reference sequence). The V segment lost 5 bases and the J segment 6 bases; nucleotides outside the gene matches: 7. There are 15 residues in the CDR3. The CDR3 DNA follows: TGTGCCAGCAGTGCAAGACAGGGGGCGGTTCAGCCCCAGCATTTT. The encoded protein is CASSARQGAVQPQHF.

CDR3 in DNA: TGTGCCTGGAGGAAGAGCTACGAGCAGTACTTC. It specifies CAWRKSYEQYF. The chain recombines TRBV30 with TRBJ2-7; D is undetermined. In germline, CDR1 is GTSNPN, CDR2 SVGIG (reference sequence). The CDR3 consists of 11 residues. With 3 bases removed from V and 3 bases from J, the gap between germline ends came to 6 bases.

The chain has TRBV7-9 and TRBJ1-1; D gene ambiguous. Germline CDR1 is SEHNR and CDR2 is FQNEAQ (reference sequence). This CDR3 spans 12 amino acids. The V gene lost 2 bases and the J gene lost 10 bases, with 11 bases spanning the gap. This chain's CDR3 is CASSLNTGGAFF. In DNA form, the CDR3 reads TGTGCCAGCAGCTTAAATACCGGAGGAGCTTTCTTT. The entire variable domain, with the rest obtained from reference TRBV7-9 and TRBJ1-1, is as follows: DTGVSQNPRHKITKRGQNVTFRCDPISEHNRLYWYRQTLGQGPEFLTYFQNEAQLEKSRLLSDRFSAERPKGSFSTLEIQRTEQGDSAMYLCASSLNTGGAFFGQGTRLTVV.

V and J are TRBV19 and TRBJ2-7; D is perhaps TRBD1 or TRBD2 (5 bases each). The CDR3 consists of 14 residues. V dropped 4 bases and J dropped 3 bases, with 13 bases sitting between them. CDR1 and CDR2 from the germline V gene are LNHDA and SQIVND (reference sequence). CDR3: CASSRPGRNYEQYF. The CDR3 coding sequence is TGTGCCAGTAGTAGACCGGGACGGAACTACGAGCAGTACTTC.

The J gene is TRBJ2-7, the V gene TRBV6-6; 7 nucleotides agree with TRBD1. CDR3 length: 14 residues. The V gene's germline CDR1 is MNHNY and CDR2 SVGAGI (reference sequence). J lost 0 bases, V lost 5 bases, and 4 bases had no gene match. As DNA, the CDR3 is TGTGCCAGCAGTGGGACAGTGAGCTCCTACGAGCAGTACTTC. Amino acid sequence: CASSGTVSSYEQYF.

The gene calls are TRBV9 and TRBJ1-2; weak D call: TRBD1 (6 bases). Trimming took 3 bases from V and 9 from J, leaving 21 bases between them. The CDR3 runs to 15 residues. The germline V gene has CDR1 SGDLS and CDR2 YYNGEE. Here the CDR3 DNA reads TGTGCCAGCAGCGGGATGGGGGGCAGGGGAGGAAGCTACACCTTC. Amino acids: CASSGMGGRGGSYTF.